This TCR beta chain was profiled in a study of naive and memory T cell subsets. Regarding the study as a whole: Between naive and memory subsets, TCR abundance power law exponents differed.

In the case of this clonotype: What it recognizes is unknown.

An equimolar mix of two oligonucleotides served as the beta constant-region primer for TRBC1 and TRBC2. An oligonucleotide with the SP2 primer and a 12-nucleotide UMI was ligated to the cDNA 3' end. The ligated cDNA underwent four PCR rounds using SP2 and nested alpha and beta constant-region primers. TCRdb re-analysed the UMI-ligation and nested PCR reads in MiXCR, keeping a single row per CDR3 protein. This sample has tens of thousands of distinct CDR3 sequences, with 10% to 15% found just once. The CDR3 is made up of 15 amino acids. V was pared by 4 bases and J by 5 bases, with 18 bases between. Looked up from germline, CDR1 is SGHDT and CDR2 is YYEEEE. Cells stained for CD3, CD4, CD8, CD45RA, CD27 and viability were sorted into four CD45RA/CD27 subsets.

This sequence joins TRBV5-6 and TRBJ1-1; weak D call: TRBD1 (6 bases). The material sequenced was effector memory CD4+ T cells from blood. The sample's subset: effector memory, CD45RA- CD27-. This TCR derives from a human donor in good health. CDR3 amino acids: CASSLRTVRETEAFF. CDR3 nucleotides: TGTGCCAGCAGCCTGAGGACAGTAAGGGAGACTGAAGCTTTCTTT. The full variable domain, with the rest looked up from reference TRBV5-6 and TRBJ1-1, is DAGVTQSPTHLIKTRGQQVTLRCSPKSGHDTVSWYQQALGQGPQFIFQYYEEEERQRGNFPDRFSGHQFPNYSSELNVNALLLGDSALYLCASSLRTVRETEAFFGQGTRLTVV.